Listed below are T cell receptor beta chains from one sample, sequenced in a study of T cell repertoires in cytomegalovirus infection. TCRdb itself ran the reads through MiXCR, one entry per CDR3 protein. The sample has 200,000 or so distinct CDR3 sequences; roughly 34% are singletons. Their antigens remain unidentified. The sequencing used CD8+ T cells from cultured PBMCs, collected from culture after CMV antigen stimulation. These receptors were obtained from a human donor in good health (CMV status not recorded). Some clones in this sample may be carry-over from other donors' samples. The conserved cysteine and the conserved F or W are not part of the CDR3 here. A D gene is named only where the DNA matches it firmly. The size of a clone is reported for some rows only, either as once, few or many, or as a class for expanded clones.

D gene: NA
V gene: TRBV27
clone size: NA
CDR3 protein: ASSLQGRSTDTQY

D gene: TRBD2
V gene: TRBV7-6
clone size: few
CDR3 protein: ASTPGLAGGEQY

D gene: NA
V gene: TRBV27
clone size: NA
CDR3 protein: ASRPSGQQETQY

D gene: TRBD2
V gene: TRBV7-2
clone size: many
CDR3 protein: ASSLRAGGPLEQF

D gene: NA
V gene: TRBV28
clone size: NA
CDR3 protein: ASIRVGTNRDNEQF

D gene: TRBD2
V gene: TRBV27
clone size: NA
CDR3 protein: ASSPPTSGATNEQF

D gene: NA
V gene: TRBV7-9
clone size: NA
CDR3 protein: ASIPARANTEAF

D gene: TRBD1
V gene: TRBV12-3/TRBV12-4
clone size: NA
CDR3 protein: ASGAGGLGTEAF

D gene: TRBD1
V gene: TRBV7-6
clone size: few
CDR3 protein: ASSLAFGRGLRWCQPQH

D gene: TRBD2
V gene: TRBV3-1
clone size: NA
CDR3 protein: ASSQAPGLVSDTQY

D gene: TRBD2
V gene: TRBV7-6
clone size: few
CDR3 protein: ASSPLAGGAYEQY

D gene: TRBD1
V gene: TRBV27
clone size: few
CDR3 protein: ASSWGQGGNYGYT

D gene: NA
V gene: TRBV28
clone size: few
CDR3 protein: ATAPILAVTKNIQY

D gene: NA
V gene: TRBV11-2
clone size: NA
CDR3 protein: ASSPWSQKIRYEQY

D gene: NA
V gene: TRBV7-2
clone size: NA
CDR3 protein: ASSLVEGGANVLT

D gene: NA
V gene: TRBV2
clone size: NA
CDR3 protein: ASSGSNYNEQF

D gene: NA
V gene: TRBV12-3/TRBV12-4
clone size: once
CDR3 protein: ASRWTERWSPLH

D gene: TRBD2
V gene: TRBV7-9
clone size: few
CDR3 protein: ASSPPAGGPAYEQY

D gene: NA
V gene: TRBV27
clone size: NA
CDR3 protein: ASTQTGPYNSPLH

D gene: NA
V gene: TRBV4-2
clone size: NA
CDR3 protein: ASSQEEDLYNEQF

D gene: NA
V gene: TRBV10-3
clone size: NA
CDR3 protein: AISERDGRQPQH

D gene: NA
V gene: TRBV6-5
clone size: few
CDR3 protein: ASSYPKGGEFGVRSTDTQY

D gene: TRBD1
V gene: TRBV29-1
clone size: NA
CDR3 protein: SDQTGGDEQF

D gene: NA
V gene: TRBV6-4
clone size: many
CDR3 protein: ASSEGGNYNSPLH

D gene: TRBD1
V gene: TRBV27
clone size: few
CDR3 protein: ASSTGGSYNSPLH

D gene: NA
V gene: TRBV10-3
clone size: few
CDR3 protein: AISERERVSQYGEQF

D gene: TRBD1
V gene: TRBV7-9
clone size: NA
CDR3 protein: ASSLSTGIYNEQF

D gene: TRBD1
V gene: TRBV27
clone size: NA
CDR3 protein: ASSLSGTGANYGYT

D gene: TRBD1
V gene: TRBV27
clone size: NA
CDR3 protein: ASSSTGQVVGRFRAF

D gene: NA
V gene: TRBV7-9
clone size: NA
CDR3 protein: ASTRLGPDTQY

D gene: NA
V gene: TRBV7-2
clone size: few
CDR3 protein: ASRPINTGELF

D gene: NA
V gene: TRBV29-1
clone size: NA
CDR3 protein: SVEVRAGELF

D gene: TRBD1
V gene: TRBV28
clone size: NA
CDR3 protein: ASRAGTGGAYNEQF

D gene: TRBD1
V gene: TRBV7-6
clone size: few
CDR3 protein: ASSFHRGISTDTQY

D gene: TRBD1
V gene: TRBV11-2
clone size: NA
CDR3 protein: ASSLGRTGVYEQY

D gene: TRBD2
V gene: TRBV20-1
clone size: NA
CDR3 protein: SAPEVAGGTDTQY

D gene: TRBD1
V gene: TRBV27
clone size: NA
CDR3 protein: ASSSHTPQGQEETQY

D gene: TRBD2
V gene: TRBV5-4
clone size: few
CDR3 protein: ASSPAGGRSETQY

D gene: NA
V gene: TRBV19
clone size: few
CDR3 protein: ASSIGGQGAYEQY

D gene: TRBD1
V gene: TRBV7-9
clone size: few
CDR3 protein: ASSFRDRAYGYT

D gene: TRBD1
V gene: TRBV28
clone size: NA
CDR3 protein: ASSAWTGGSYEQY

D gene: NA
V gene: TRBV10-3
clone size: NA
CDR3 protein: AISERTGPPYGYT

D gene: TRBD2
V gene: TRBV10-3
clone size: few
CDR3 protein: ACGGETQY

D gene: NA
V gene: TRBV24-1
clone size: NA
CDR3 protein: ATSDHSPQH

D gene: TRBD2
V gene: TRBV7-3
clone size: few
CDR3 protein: ASSGGLAVTDTQY

D gene: TRBD1
V gene: TRBV7-3
clone size: NA
CDR3 protein: ASSSRQGGDTEAF

D gene: NA
V gene: TRBV19
clone size: NA
CDR3 protein: ASSISRGLGSTDTQY

D gene: NA
V gene: TRBV27
clone size: NA
CDR3 protein: ASSTWGGDGTF

D gene: NA
V gene: TRBV18
clone size: NA
CDR3 protein: ASTPPGTGNYNEQF

D gene: NA
V gene: TRBV11-2
clone size: few
CDR3 protein: ASSLWTAPPIDHTEAF

D gene: TRBD2
V gene: TRBV29-1
clone size: few
CDR3 protein: SVEQSGGGNEQY

D gene: NA
V gene: TRBV27
clone size: NA
CDR3 protein: ASSLWGSGANVLT

D gene: NA
V gene: TRBV6-1
clone size: NA
CDR3 protein: ASSEYEKKGAF

D gene: NA
V gene: TRBV7-4
clone size: few
CDR3 protein: ASSTGQRVYEQY

D gene: NA
V gene: TRBV28
clone size: NA
CDR3 protein: ASRDPGNNEQF

D gene: NA
V gene: TRBV7-2
clone size: NA
CDR3 protein: ASSFSPSVITDTQY

D gene: TRBD1
V gene: TRBV7-9
clone size: few
CDR3 protein: ASSADRDYGYT

D gene: NA
V gene: TRBV7-6
clone size: few
CDR3 protein: ASTREGPSYNEQF

D gene: TRBD1
V gene: TRBV7-6
clone size: many
CDR3 protein: ASSDWTGPKILCYEQY